This entry lists 28 T cell receptor beta chains sequenced from one sample in a study of OX40 agonist ivuxolimab in advanced cancers. The data were produced by immunoSEQ multiplex PCR, yet TCRdb's version contains in-frame clones alone and is incomplete. The data contain around 50,000 clones, nearly 85% of them singletons. Sequencing was performed on CD4+ or CD8+ T cells sorted from blood, taken in a trial of the OX40 agonist ivuxolimab. These receptors came from an adult with an advanced solid tumor such as melanoma, head and neck, liver or kidney cancer.

The rearrangement links TRBV5-6 to TRBJ2-1; D gene unclear. V dropped 0 bases and J dropped 7 bases, with 8 bases sitting between them. This CDR3 contains 13 residues. In germline, CDR1 is SGHDT, CDR2 YYEEEE. In DNA, the CDR3 is TGTGCCAGCAGCTTGGTCTCAGCGAATGAGCAGTTCTTC. This translates into CASSLVSANEQFF.

The V gene is TRBV2, the J gene TRBJ2-7, with no clear D. CDR1 is SNHLY, CDR2 FYNNEI, per germline. This CDR3 has 13 amino acids. Trimming took off 4 bases at V and 3 bases at J, with 10 bases between the two ends. CDR3 nucleotides: TGTGCCAGCAGTGTACGATCTCTCTACGAGCAGTACTTC. Encoded protein: CASSVRSLYEQYF.

The chain joins TRBV27 to TRBJ2-7, with D possibly TRBD2 on 5 matching bases. Germline CDR1 is MNHEY and CDR2 is SMNVEV (reference sequence). Trimming took off 4 bases at V and 2 bases at J, with 12 bases between the two ends. The CDR3 runs to 14 residues. CDR3 bases: TGTGCCAGCAGTTCAAGGACGGGAACCTACGAGCAGTACTTC. Its protein product is CASSSRTGTYEQYF.

This sequence joins TRBV5-1 and TRBJ1-3; D is unclear. Trimming removed 1 base from V and 0 bases from J, with 8 bases in between. This CDR3 comprises 15 residues. Germline assignment: CDR1 SGHRS and CDR2 YFSETQ. CDR3 sequence: CASSLRWDSGNTIYF. The CDR3, as DNA: TGCGCCAGCAGCTTGAGGTGGGACTCTGGAAACACCATATATTTT.

The V and J genes are TRBV28 and TRBJ2-2; no clear D. Trimming stripped 3 bases from V and 4 bases from J, with 12 bases between. CDR1 is MDHEN, CDR2 SYDVKM, per germline. The CDR3 extends over 15 amino acids. In DNA, the CDR3 is TGTGCCAGCAGTTTCGAGACTGAACCCACCGGGGAGCTGTTTTTT. The encoded protein is CASSFETEPTGELFF. The entire variable domain, with the rest obtained from reference TRBV28 and TRBJ2-2, is as follows: DVKVTQSSRYLVKRTGEKVFLECVQDMDHENMFWYRQDPGLGLRLIYFSYDVKMKEKGDIPEGYSVSREKKERFSLILESASTNQTSMYLCASSFETEPTGELFFGEGSRLTVL.

The chain combines TRBV5-1 with TRBJ1-2; D perhaps matches TRBD1 (6 bases). Germline V gene lookup returns CDR1 SGHRS and CDR2 YFSETQ. Trimming cost V 0 bases and J 4 bases, with 10 bases left between them. CDR3 length: 14 amino acids. Here the CDR3 reads CASSLAGEGYGYTF. The CDR3 region has the DNA TGCGCCAGCAGCTTGGCAGGGGAAGGCTATGGCTACACCTTC.

The rearrangement links TRBV15 to TRBJ2-3; D might be TRBD2 (6 bases). Germline CDR1 LNHNV, CDR2 YYDKDF (reference sequence). V was clipped by 0 bases and J by 2 bases, with 12 bases between them. The CDR3 is 16 amino acids. The CDR3 is CATSRDRGANTDTQYF. In DNA form, the CDR3 reads TGTGCCACCAGCAGAGATCGCGGGGCGAACACAGATACGCAGTATTTT.

This clone was detected a few times. This chain links TRBV5-1 with TRBJ1-2; 7 nucleotides agree with TRBD1. This CDR3 is built from 15 residues. Germline-derived CDR1 and CDR2 are SGHRS and YFSETQ. V trimming: 5 bases; J trimming: 6 bases; junction bases outside the gene matches: 13. CDR3 coding DNA: TGCGCCAGCAGGTCCTCCCCCGGGACAGTAGATGGCTACACCTTC. This gives the protein CASRSSPGTVDGYTF. Complete variable domain (other parts from reference TRBV5-1 and TRBJ1-2): KAGVTQTPRYLIKTRGQQVTLSCSPISGHRSVSWYQQTPGQGLQFLFEYFSETQRNKGNFPGRFSGRQFSNSRSEMNVSTLELGDSALYLCASRSSPGTVDGYTFGSGTRLTVV.

This chain joins TRBV6-5 and TRBJ2-7; D possibly uses TRBD1 or TRBD2 (6 bases each). The CDR3 is 14 residues long. The V and J ends lost 5 bases and 6 bases respectively, with 17 bases between them. Germline V gene lookup returns CDR1 MNHEY and CDR2 SVGAGI. The CDR3 bases are TGTGCCAGCAGTGGGACAAGGGGGGTCCGCGAGCAGTACTTC. It specifies CASSGTRGVREQYF.

The rearrangement uses TRBV28 and TRBJ2-7, with TRBD1 matching 9 bases. J was trimmed by 6 bases and V by 6 bases; bases with no gene match: 12. The CDR3 loop spans 15 amino acids. Germline CDR1 is MDHEN and CDR2 is SYDVKM. The CDR3 region is CASRLGGQGVGEQYF. DNA of the CDR3: TGTGCCAGCAGACTAGGGGGACAGGGAGTCGGCGAGCAGTACTTC.

A single count supports this clone. The rearrangement links TRBV9 to TRBJ2-3; 7 bases match TRBD2. The length of the CDR3 is 13 residues. The ends lost 4 bases at V and 8 bases at J; junction bases unmatched: 7. CDR1 and CDR2 from the germline V gene are SGDLS and YYNGEE. CDR3 sequence reads: CASSPRRESTQYF. Here the CDR3 DNA reads TGTGCCAGCAGCCCCCGGCGGGAGAGTACGCAGTATTTT.

This chain joins TRBV28 and TRBJ1-2, with 7 bases lining up with TRBD1. The J segment lost 1 base and the V segment lost 6 bases, leaving 5 bases of the junction unmatched. This CDR3 is 14 amino acids long. CDR1 is MDHEN and CDR2 is SYDVKM in the germline V gene. DNA of the CDR3: TGTGCCAGCAGCCGCCAGGGGGTTAACTATGGCTACACCTTC. Encoded protein: CASSRQGVNYGYTF.

In its sample, this clone was seen once. The V call is TRBV10-3, the J call TRBJ2-1; possibly TRBD1 for D (8 bases). Germline V lookup: CDR1 ENHRY, CDR2 SYGVKD. Trimming pared 6 bases from V and 0 bases from J, leaving 24 bases between. The CDR3 is 19 residues long. Here the CDR3 DNA reads TGTGCCATCAGCGAGCGGGGCAGGGGGCGGGGTAGCTCCTACAATGAGCAGTTCTTC. It yields the protein CAISERGRGRGSSYNEQFF.

The V call is TRBV28, the J call TRBJ2-7; 7 bases are shared with TRBD2. Germline lookup yields CDR1 MDHEN and CDR2 SYDVKM. Trimming took 2 bases from V and 2 from J; bases not matched to a gene: 6. This CDR3 spans 15 amino acids. The CDR3 reads CASSLAPSGAYEQYF. In DNA, the CDR3 is TGTGCCAGCAGTTTAGCGCCTAGCGGTGCCTACGAGCAGTACTTC.

The count of this clone is one. The genes are TRBV4-2 and TRBJ1-4, with D uncertain. V lost 0 bases and J 6 bases, leaving 14 bases between the germline ends. From germline, CDR1 is LGHNA and CDR2 YNFKEQ. The CDR3 has 16 amino acids. The CDR3 protein is CASSQDLGAEDEKLFF. The CDR3 DNA reads TGTGCCAGCAGCCAAGATCTTGGAGCGGAAGATGAAAAACTGTTTTTT.

The chain links TRBV25-1 to TRBJ1-1; the D gene is possibly TRBD1 (5 bases). Trimming took off 1 base at V and 3 bases at J, with 12 bases between the two ends. CDR1 MGHDK and CDR2 SYGVNS come from the germline V gene. This CDR3 comprises 15 residues. CDR3 region: CASSELGRDHTEAFF. CDR3 nucleotides: TGTGCCAGCAGTGAATTGGGGAGGGACCACACTGAAGCTTTCTTT.

This chain connects TRBV29-1 to TRBJ1-3; possibly TRBD1 for D (6 bases). Between the trimmed V and J ends, which lost 6 bases and 1 base, there was a span of 13 bases. This CDR3 is built from 14 residues. Per the germline V gene, CDR1 is SQVTM and CDR2 is ANQGSEA. As DNA, the CDR3 is TGCAGCGTGGACCCCACAGGGTCTGGAAACACCATATATTTT. Translation: CSVDPTGSGNTIYF.

The V and J genes are TRBV2 and TRBJ1-5, with D uncertain. This CDR3 is built from 15 residues. Germline V gene lookup returns CDR1 SNHLY and CDR2 FYNNEI. V lost 3 bases and J 2 bases, leaving 11 bases between the germline ends. The CDR3 protein is CASSDSGVGNQPQHF. CDR3 in DNA: TGTGCCAGCAGTGACTCCGGGGTAGGCAATCAGCCCCAGCATTTT.

The chain carries TRBV29-1 and TRBJ2-7; tentatively, D is TRBD1 (6 bases). V was pared by 2 bases and J by 4 bases, with 18 bases between. CDR3 length: 15 amino acids. Germline CDR1 is SQVTM and CDR2 is ANQGSEA. CDR3: CSVEFQGTGTYEQYF. CDR3 in DNA: TGCAGCGTTGAATTTCAGGGGACCGGGACGTACGAGCAGTACTTC.

The V call is TRBV7-2, the J call TRBJ2-5, with unresolved D. The J call may be wrong; the DNA end is better matched by TRBJ2-7. Per germline, CDR1 SGHTA and CDR2 FQGNSA. The CDR3 has 13 residues. The CDR3 bases are TGTGCCAGCAGCTTAGCTGGACCCTACGAGCAGTACTTC. It is translated as CASSLAGPYEQYF.

This chain uses TRBV27 with TRBJ2-1; 8 bases fit TRBD2. The CDR3 has 16 residues. Germline CDR1 and CDR2: MNHEY and SMNVEV (reference sequence). Unmatched junction bases numbered 8, after V lost 2 bases and J lost 5 bases. The DNA for the CDR3 is TGTGCCAGCAGTTTAAGAAGCGGGAGTAACCACAATGAGCAGTTCTTC. Protein product: CASSLRSGSNHNEQFF.

The chain links TRBV29-1 to TRBJ2-7; TRBD1 or TRBD2 may be the D gene (5 bases each). The V gene's germline CDR1 is SQVTM and CDR2 ANQGSEA. The CDR3 sequence is 14 residues long. With 6 bases removed from V and 2 bases from J, the gap between germline ends came to 17 bases. DNA for the CDR3: TGCAGCGTCACGGCGGCAGGGACGACCTACGAGCAGTACTTC. Protein product: CSVTAAGTTYEQYF.

The rearrangement links TRBV11-2 to TRBJ2-7; TRBD1 matches at 9 bases. CDR1 and CDR2 (germline): SGHAT, FQNNGV. The CDR3 loop spans 13 amino acids. Trimming cost V 2 bases and J 9 bases; bases outside gene matches: 5. The CDR3 DNA is TGTGCCAGCAGCTTAATGGGACAGGGATGGCAGTACTTC. Translated, it gives CASSLMGQGWQYF.

The chain joins TRBV4-2 to TRBJ1-6, with unresolved D. V lost 4 bases and J lost 14, with 15 bases in between. Germline loops: CDR1 LGHNA, CDR2 YNFKEQ. The CDR3 sequence is 13 residues long. CDR3 residues: CASSRNLRETLHF. The CDR3 bases are TGTGCCAGCAGCCGGAACCTACGGGAAACCCTCCACTTT.

The chain joins TRBV5-5 to TRBJ1-5, with a weak D call TRBD1 (5 bases). The germline V gene has CDR1 SGHKS and CDR2 YYEKEE (reference sequence). The length of the CDR3 is 16 residues. V was pared by 2 bases and J by 3 bases, with 15 bases between. CDR3 in amino acids: CASSLTTDITNQPQHF. The CDR3 nucleotides read TGTGCCAGCAGCTTAACGACAGATATCACCAATCAGCCCCAGCATTTT.

The chain carries TRBV18 and TRBJ1-1; weak D call: TRBD1 (5 bases). V lost 3 bases to trimming and J lost 5 bases, with 13 bases between them. The CDR3 runs 14 residues. Germline V CDR1 and CDR2: KGHSH, LQKENI. The DNA of the CDR3 is TGTGCCAGCTCACCGATGCGGGGGGTAACTGAAGCTTTCTTT. It encodes CASSPMRGVTEAFF.

The V call is TRBV19, the J call TRBJ1-1; D might be TRBD1 (5 bases). Trimming left V 1 base short and J 0 bases short, with 9 bases between. Germline CDR1 is LNHDA and CDR2 is SQIVND (reference sequence). The CDR3 runs 15 residues. CDR3 loop: CASSIGHRLNTEAFF. The CDR3 nucleotides are TGTGCCAGTAGTATAGGTCACAGGCTGAACACTGAAGCTTTCTTT.

V usage is TRBV28 and J usage is TRBJ1-3; 7 bases fit TRBD1. The length of the CDR3 is 13 residues. With V trimmed by 5 bases and J by 3 bases, 1 base remained unmatched. CDR1 is MDHEN, CDR2 SYDVKM, per germline. For the CDR3, the DNA is TGTGCCAGCAGTCAGGGGGGTGGAAACACCATATATTTT. Translation gives CASSQGGGNTIYF. Together with reference TRBV28 and TRBJ1-3, the CDR3 gives the full variable domain: DVKVTQSSRYLVKRTGEKVFLECVQDMDHENMFWYRQDPGLGLRLIYFSYDVKMKEKGDIPEGYSVSREKKERFSLILESASTNQTSMYLCASSQGGGNTIYFGEGSWLTVV.